The sequence of this T cell receptor (beta chain) was determined in a study of blood T cells in healthy people across ages. A sample-barcoded 5' primer and a J-beta primer mix were used in a second PCR of roughly 7 to 11 cycles. TCRdb re-called the 5' RACE reads through MiXCR, storing one row per CDR3 protein. The table has around 1,800,000 distinct CDR3 sequences, around 40% seen once. Material for sequencing was blood. The sequence came from a human donor in good health.

The CDR3 DNA is TGTGCCAGCAGCTCGTTTACTAACAATGAGCAGTTCTTC. Translated, it gives CASSSFTNNEQFF. The J gene is TRBJ2-1, the V gene TRBV14; D gene ambiguous. Trimming removed 5 bases from V and 5 bases from J, with 10 bases in between. From germline, CDR1 is SGHDN and CDR2 FVKESK. The CDR3 contains 13 residues.